This record concerns one T cell receptor beta chain sequence. Its antigen is currently unknown. Study observations and caveats: Greatest tumor Treg TCR overlap was with tumor naive CD4+ cells.

CDR1 is SGHTA, CDR2 FQGNSA, per germline. Trimming took 7 bases from V and 3 from J, leaving 22 bases between them. CDR3 length equals 16 residues. TCRdb re-called the 5' RACE reads with MiXCR, one entry per CDR3 protein. This table holds 45,000 to 55,000 distinct CDR3 sequences, around 26% found once. Sequencing used tumor-infiltrating naive CD4+ T cells sorted from the breast tumor. As for subset: naive CD4+ T cells, CD4+CD45RA+CD25-. This receptor was obtained from a female donor with breast cancer. V and J are TRBV7-2 and TRBJ2-7; D gene ambiguous. The DNA of the CDR3 is TGTGCCAGCACCCCAACCTCGGACGGTATAAACTACGAGCAGTACTTC. Its translation: CASTPTSDGINYEQYF. The complete variable domain, with remaining parts taken from reference TRBV7-2 and TRBJ2-7, reads GAGVSQSPSNKVTEKGKDVELRCDPISGHTALYWYRQSLGQGLEFLIYFQGNSAPDKSGLPSDRFSAERTGGSVSTLTIQRTQQEDSAVYLCASTPTSDGINYEQYFGPGTRLTVT.